This T cell receptor beta chain is from a study of blood T cell repertoires in COVID-19. TCRdb keeps only in-frame clones here, not all; method: immunoSEQ multiplex PCR. The sample contains tens of thousands of clones, more than 75% of which appear only once. Deletions cut 3 bases from V and 3 bases from J, with 18 bases between. CDR1 and CDR2 from the germline V gene are KGHSH and LQKENI. This CDR3 is built from 18 residues. This sequence originates from a man in his 70s with active or convalescent COVID-19. The chain uses TRBV18 and TRBJ1-6; no clear D gene. The sequenced material came from peripheral blood. The CDR3 is CASSPRVGLGNYNSPLHF. In DNA, the CDR3 is TGTGCCAGCTCACCCCGAGTCGGGCTCGGGAACTATAATTCACCCCTCCACTTT. The entire variable domain, with the rest obtained from reference TRBV18 and TRBJ1-6, is as follows: NAGVMQNPRHLVRRRGQEARLRCSPMKGHSHVYWYRQLPEEGLKFMVYLQKENIIDESGMPKERFSAEFPKEGPSILRIQQVVRGDSAAYFCASSPRVGLGNYNSPLHFGNGTRLTVT.